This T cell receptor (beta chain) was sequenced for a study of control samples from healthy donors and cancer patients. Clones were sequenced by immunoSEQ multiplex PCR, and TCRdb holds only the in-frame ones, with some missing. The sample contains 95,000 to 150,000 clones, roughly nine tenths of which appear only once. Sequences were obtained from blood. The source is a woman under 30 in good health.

This CDR3 reads CASSLASSGRSTDTQYF. The CDR3 coding sequence is TGTGCCAGCAGCTTGGCCTCTAGCGGGAGAAGCACAGATACGCAGTATTTT. This chain joins TRBV5-5 and TRBJ2-3; 10 bases are a match to TRBD2. CDR1 and CDR2 from the germline V gene are SGHKS and YYEKEE (reference sequence). The CDR3 is 17 residues long. The V segment lost 0 bases and the J segment 0 bases; nucleotides outside the gene matches: 4.